This T cell receptor beta chain was recovered during a study of cytomegalovirus exposure and HLA in healthy donors. About the study: The 130 or so validation repertoires, a later analysis reported, used the same platform as the 550 to 700 repertoires from the first cohort. Overall study results and limits: Both high specificity and high sensitivity reportedly marked the classifier's diagnosis of cytomegalovirus status.

The CDR3 runs 16 residues. Germline CDR1 and CDR2: SQVTM and ANQGSEA. V gave up 2 bases and J gave up 0 bases, with 16 bases separating them. To note about this clone: The antigen is unknown.

Data came from immunoSEQ multiplex PCR; TCRdb stores just in-frame clones and leaves some out. This sample has tens of thousands of clones, with 80% to 95% found just once. The V gene is TRBV29-1, the J gene TRBJ1-1, with D possibly being TRBD1 (6 bases). The material sequenced was PBMCs. This receptor was obtained from a woman in her 30s in good health and CMV-seronegative. CDR3: CSVESSAGALNTEAFF. The CDR3 region has the DNA TGCAGCGTTGAATCTTCGGCAGGGGCCCTGAACACTGAAGCTTTCTTT.